What follows are 4 T cell receptor beta chains derived from one specimen sequenced in a study of blood T cell repertoires in COVID-19. The method was immunoSEQ multiplex PCR; TCRdb's version includes in-frame clones alone and lacks a portion of them. The top ten clones hold approximately 23% of a sample with around 47,000 clones, around 90% of them seen once. The sequencing sample was made of peripheral blood. These receptors originate from an elderly woman in a cohort sampled during active or convalescent COVID-19.

DNA for the CDR3: TGTGCCAGCAGCTTCTACGCAGGCTTGAACACTGAAGCTTTCTTT. Encoded protein: CASSFYAGLNTEAFF. The chain uses TRBV9 and TRBJ1-1; D is ambiguous. The germline V and J ends were trimmed by 4 bases and 0 bases, with 13 bases remaining between them. Germline assignment: CDR1 SGDLS and CDR2 YYNGEE. This CDR3 contains 15 residues.

The chain joins TRBV27 to TRBJ1-1, with 8 positions matching TRBD1. Trimming at V came to 2 bases and at J to 3 bases, leaving 2 bases not matched to a gene. The CDR3 has 14 residues. Germline-derived CDR1 and CDR2 are MNHEY and SMNVEV (reference sequence). CDR3 region: CASSLRGQDTEAFF. The CDR3 DNA sequence: TGTGCCAGCAGTTTAAGGGGACAGGACACTGAAGCTTTCTTT.

The chain recombines TRBV9 with TRBJ2-1; no reliable D call. This CDR3 comprises 15 residues. CDR1 and CDR2 from the germline V gene are SGDLS and YYNGEE. Between the trimmed V and J ends, which lost 2 bases and 0 bases, there was a span of 9 bases. The CDR3 DNA is TGTGCCAGCAGCGTCCTAGGCGGCTCCTACAATGAGCAGTTCTTC. It codes for CASSVLGGSYNEQFF.

The V and J genes are TRBV5-8 and TRBJ1-5, with a possible D match to TRBD1 (5 bases). Germline loops: CDR1 SGHTS, CDR2 YDEGEE. Trimming removed 0 bases at V and 0 bases at J, with 13 bases between. The length of the CDR3 is 17 residues. The CDR3 is CASSLGQGSYSNQPQHF. As DNA, the CDR3 is TGTGCCAGCAGCTTGGGTCAGGGCTCATATAGCAATCAGCCCCAGCATTTT.